This TCR beta chain was observed in a study of glioma-infiltrating T cells after dendritic cell vaccination. Study-level information: Autologous tumor lysate-pulsed dendritic cell vaccination was given between the early 2000s and the early 2010s.

The primer mix had 60 V beta and 13 J beta primers. Sequencing used immunoSEQ multiplex PCR; TCRdb keeps in-frame clones, though not all of them. Of 100,000 or so clones in the sample, about 85% were seen once. Regarding time point: after dendritic cell vaccination, including at tumor progression/relapse. The V and J ends lost 3 bases and 5 bases respectively, with 5 bases between them. Germline V gene data show CDR1 as LNHDA and CDR2 as SQIVND (reference sequence). The CDR3 is 12 amino acids. This clone was detected once. The clonotype comes from a human donor with glioblastoma. The specimen comprised blood, sampled after dendritic cell vaccination. The V gene is TRBV19, the J gene TRBJ1-5; unclear D gene. CDR3 sequence: CASSIADQPQHF. CDR3 DNA: TGTGCCAGTAGTATTGCGGATCAGCCCCAGCATTTT.